Listed below are T cell receptor beta chains from one sample, sequenced in a study of Graves' ophthalmopathy and Graves' hyperthyroidism. TCRdb re-called the multiplex PCR reads through MiXCR, storing one row per CDR3 protein. The sample has more than 150,000 distinct CDR3 sequences, approximately 38% seen once. Sequencing was done on a sample of peripheral blood. These receptors came from a middle-aged woman with Graves' ophthalmopathy. CDR3s include the opening cysteine and the closing phenylalanine or tryptophan. The D gene is left open where the match is weak. Rows give clone size only sometimes, using once, few, many, or a class for an expanded clone.

J,D,size,V,DNA,CDR3
TRBJ2-5,TRBD2,many,TRBV6-5,TGTGCCAGCCTCCTAGGCCACAGCGGGGAAGAGACCCAGTACTTC,CASLLGHSGEETQYF
TRBJ1-1,TRBD1,many,TRBV27,TGTGCCAGCAGTCCCCGACAGGGGGTTAGGAACACTGAAGCTTTCTTT,CASSPRQGVRNTEAFF
TRBJ1-1,-,many,TRBV30,TGTGCCTGGAGTGTATACGGTCTTGAAGCTTTCTTT,CAWSVYGLEAFF
TRBJ2-2,TRBD1,many,TRBV3-1,TGTGCCAGCAGCCCCCACAGGGGGCTCGACACCGGGGAGCTGTTTTTT,CASSPHRGLDTGELFF
TRBJ1-5,-,many,TRBV12-3/TRBV12-4,TGTGCCAGCAGTTTTCGAGCGGGTAATCAGCCCCAGCATTTT,CASSFRAGNQPQHF
TRBJ1-5,-,few,TRBV6-2/TRBV6-3,TGTGCCAGCAGTTTTACACGGACGGCACTTAATCAGCCCCAGCATTTT,CASSFTRTALNQPQHF
TRBJ2-2,TRBD2,few,TRBV6-2/TRBV6-3,TGTGCCAGCAGTTACGGAAAAAAAACTAGCGGGAGGGCGAACACCGGGGAGCTGTTTTTT,CASSYGKKTSGRANTGELFF
TRBJ1-6,-,many,TRBV6-2/TRBV6-3,TGTGCCAGCAGTTACTCCGCAGGGATTGGATCACCCCTCCACTTT,CASSYSAGIGSPLHF
TRBJ2-7,-,-,TRBV28,TGTGCCAGCAGTTTGGGCGAGCAGTACTTC,CASSLGEQYF
TRBJ2-2,-,-,TRBV28,TGTGCCAGCATTCCGGGATACCTGAACACCGGGGAGCTGTTTTTT,CASIPGYLNTGELFF
TRBJ2-5,-,many,TRBV7-9,TGTGCCAGCAGCTCGCAAGAGACCCAGTACTTC,CASSSQETQYF
TRBJ1-6,-,many,TRBV20-1,TGCAGTGCTAGAGATCCAAGCCCGATTTCACCCCTCCACTTT,CSARDPSPISPLHF
TRBJ1-6,-,many,TRBV27,TGTGCCAGCAGTTCCCCCCTCCGGAATTCACCCCTCCACTTT,CASSSPLRNSPLHF
TRBJ2-2,TRBD1,-,TRBV7-3,TGTGCCAGCAGCAACCGGGACAGGGGAAGCGGGGAGCTGTTTTTT,CASSNRDRGSGELFF
TRBJ2-7,TRBD1,medium-sized,TRBV7-9,TGTGCCAGCAGCCGGGACAGGGATTCCTACGAGCAGTACTTC,CASSRDRDSYEQYF
TRBJ1-1,-,many,TRBV2,TGTGCCAGCAGTGAATTCACCTCGAACACTGAAGCTTTCTTT,CASSEFTSNTEAFF
TRBJ2-6,TRBD2,many,TRBV28,TGTGCCAGCAGTAGAGCGGGGGGTCGCTCTGGGGCCAACGTCCTGACTTTC,CASSRAGGRSGANVLTF
TRBJ1-2,-,-,TRBV12-3/TRBV12-4,TGTGCCAGCCTAGGCCAGGGGAAAGAGTATAGCTACACCTTC,CASLGQGKEYSYTF
TRBJ1-1,-,many,TRBV2,TGTGCCAGCAATCCCCCAGGGTGGACCGTGAACACTGAAGCTTTCTTT,CASNPPGWTVNTEAFF
TRBJ1-1,-,-,TRBV6-1,TGTGCCAGCCTCAGGGGATTGAACACTGAAGCTTTCTTT,CASLRGLNTEAFF
TRBJ1-1,-,-,TRBV28,TGTGCCAGCAGCGAACCTCCGGGCACTGAAGCTTTCTTT,CASSEPPGTEAFF
TRBJ2-7,TRBD2,-,TRBV11-1,TGTGCCAGCAGCATCGGGACTAGCGAATACGAGCAGTACTTC,CASSIGTSEYEQYF